This paragraph reports one TCR beta chain. Its antigen is undetermined. Participants, patients aged 18 to 65, had newly diagnosed hyperthyroidism with a duration under 2 months. Roughly 10 ml of fresh peripheral blood supplied the PBMCs. V lost 6 bases, J lost 8 bases, and 10 bases stayed unmatched. The CDR3 covers 14 residues. Germline V gene sequence: CDR1 MNHEY, CDR2 SVGAGI. This sample stems from a study of T cells in Graves' hyperthyroidism and ophthalmopathy. RNA transcripts provided the source from which TCR beta CDR3 regions were amplified. First-round RT-PCR targeting the TCR CDR3 was performed with the HTBI primer set. TCRdb fed the multiplex PCR reads into MiXCR, producing one record per CDR3 protein. The repertoire consists of around 690,000 distinct CDR3 sequences, with around 15% occurring once and the leading ten covering around 15%. Points from the study as a whole: Most expanded thyroid clonotypes above 0.001 also appeared in blood. A model built on 13 V-J features separated ophthalmopathy from stable hyperthyroidism.

The TCR originated in a man between 45 and 60 years old with Graves' hyperthyroidism. The chain links TRBV6-5 to TRBJ1-2; 9 nucleotides match TRBD1. Sequenced material: blood. The CDR3 region has the DNA TGTGCCAGCAGCTATACGACAGGGGGAAGCGGCTACACCTTC. Translating gives CASSYTTGGSGYTF.